These 18 T cell receptor beta chains were sequenced from one sample in a study of cytomegalovirus exposure and HLA in healthy donors. Both 60 Vbeta primers and 13 Jbeta primers went into the PCR. Using immunoSEQ multiplex PCR, the repertoire was profiled, and TCRdb retains in-frame clones only, with some absent. Of 120,000 to 150,000 clones in the sample, around 80% were seen once. Sequencing used PBMCs. The source of these receptors is a man aged 35 to 55 in good health and CMV-seropositive.

CDR3 sequence: CASSLTRGPGEKLFF. CDR3 DNA: TGTGCCAGCAGCTTAACCAGGGGGCCTGGAGAAAAACTGTTTTTT. The chain carries TRBV7-2 and TRBJ1-4; 8 nucleotides line up with TRBD1. CDR1 is SGHTA, CDR2 FQGNSA, per germline. V lost 2 bases and J lost 8; bases outside the gene matches: 7. The CDR3 runs 15 residues.

The chain couples TRBV19 to TRBJ1-5; 7 bases agree with TRBD1. Germline trimming cut 5 bases from V and 0 bases from J; bases unmatched to any gene: 7. This CDR3 contains 16 residues. Germline CDR1 LNHDA, CDR2 SQIVND (reference sequence). The CDR3 reads CASSPRDSYSNQPQHF. The CDR3 DNA sequence: TGTGCCAGTAGTCCAAGGGACAGTTATAGCAATCAGCCCCAGCATTTT.

The J gene is TRBJ2-3, the V gene TRBV7-9; the D is unclear. Germline V CDR1 and CDR2: SEHNR, FQNEAQ (reference sequence). V lost 1 base and J lost 0, with 11 bases in between. The CDR3 is made up of 16 amino acids. In nucleotides, the CDR3 is TGTGCCAGCAGCTTAGTGGTAGCCCCCAGCACAGATACGCAGTATTTT. This gives the protein CASSLVVAPSTDTQYF.

The chain carries TRBV19 and TRBJ1-1, with a tentative D call TRBD1 (5 bases). The CDR3 is made up of 15 amino acids. CDR1 is LNHDA and CDR2 is SQIVND in the germline V gene (reference sequence). Trimming removed 3 bases from V and 3 bases from J, with 14 bases in between. CDR3 coding DNA: TGTGCCAGTAGTATGTTGTGGCAGGGTGACACTGAAGCTTTCTTT. It codes for CASSMLWQGDTEAFF.

The chain links TRBV7-6 to TRBJ1-1; 7 nucleotides agree with TRBD1. Trimming removed 1 base from V and 0 bases from J; junction bases left unmatched: 5. Germline CDR1 is SGHVS and CDR2 is FNYEAQ. CDR3 length: 16 residues. DNA for the CDR3: TGTGCCAGCAGCTTAGATATGGGACAGCTGAACACTGAAGCTTTCTTT. Its protein product is CASSLDMGQLNTEAFF.

The CDR3 loop reads CASSRRPDYNEQFF. CDR3 coding DNA: TGTGCCAGCAGCCGGCGGCCAGACTACAATGAGCAGTTCTTC. The gene calls are TRBV7-3 and TRBJ2-1; no firm D call. V lost 5 bases, J lost 3 bases, and 11 bases lay in between. Germline loops: CDR1 SGHTA, CDR2 FQGTGA. The CDR3 runs to 14 residues. Full variable domain (remainder filled in from reference TRBV7-3 and TRBJ2-1): GAGVSQTPSNKVTEKGKYVELRCDPISGHTALYWYRQSLGQGPEFLIYFQGTGAADDSGLPNDRFFAVRPEGSVSTLKIQRTERGDSAVYLCASSRRPDYNEQFFGPGTRLTVL.

The chain has TRBV6-4 and TRBJ2-7; TRBD1 matches at 8 bases. CDR1 is MRHNA and CDR2 is SNTAGT in the germline V gene. The CDR3 has 15 residues. V gave up 4 bases and J gave up 2 bases; unmatched junction bases: 7. The CDR3 DNA reads as TGTGCCAGCAGTGGCCGGGACAGGCGGACCTACGAGCAGTACTTC. This sequence encodes CASSGRDRRTYEQYF.

This chain uses TRBV6-6 with TRBJ1-1, with 11 bases lining up with TRBD1. Trimming removed 6 bases from V and 8 bases from J; junction bases left unmatched: 11. The CDR3 contains 15 residues. CDR1 is MNHNY and CDR2 is SVGAGI in the germline V gene (reference sequence). CDR3 sequence (DNA): TGTGCCAGCAGCCGTGGGACAGGGGGAGTCTTGGAAGCTTTCTTT. Translating gives CASSRGTGGVLEAFF.

J is TRBJ2-7 and V is TRBV4-2; possibly TRBD1 for D (5 bases). V dropped 0 bases and J dropped 3 bases, with 12 bases sitting between them. CDR1 is LGHNA, CDR2 YNFKEQ, per germline. The CDR3 is 15 residues long. CDR3 region: CASSQEGLLGYEQYF. CDR3 DNA: TGTGCCAGCAGCCAAGAGGGGCTTCTGGGCTACGAGCAGTACTTC.

This clone was seen just once. The V and J genes are TRBV6-5 and TRBJ1-1; D might be TRBD1 (6 bases). CDR1 and CDR2 (germline): MNHEY, SVGAGI. CDR3 length: 15 amino acids. The ends were cut back, 5 bases at V and 8 bases at J, with 21 bases in the middle. Written as DNA, the CDR3 is TGTGCCAGCAGTCGGGACATCAGAATTATCGGCGAAGCTTTCTTT. Protein: CASSRDIRIIGEAFF.

The chain couples TRBV13 to TRBJ1-1; D might be TRBD1 (5 bases). CDR1 is PRHDT and CDR2 is FYEKMQ in the germline V gene (reference sequence). This CDR3 is built from 14 residues. Trimming removed 3 bases at V and 1 base at J, with 9 bases between. Here the CDR3 reads CASSFRVTNTEAFF. The DNA for the CDR3 is TGTGCCAGCAGCTTCAGGGTAACGAACACTGAAGCTTTCTTT. Together with reference TRBV13 and TRBJ1-1, the CDR3 gives the full variable domain: AAGVIQSPRHLIKEKRETATLKCYPIPRHDTVYWYQQGPGQDPQFLISFYEKMQSDKGSIPDRFSAQQFSDYHSELNMSSLELGDSALYFCASSFRVTNTEAFFGQGTRLTVV.

The CDR3 reads CASSLTGAGGNTIYF. The CDR3 bases are TGTGCCAGCAGCTTGACAGGGGCTGGTGGAAACACCATATATTTT. V gene TRBV5-8 combines with J gene TRBJ1-3; TRBD1 matches 7 bases. Trimming at V came to 1 base and at J to 3 bases, leaving 4 bases not matched to a gene. Germline V gene lookup returns CDR1 SGHTS and CDR2 YDEGEE. This CDR3 comprises 15 residues.

This chain connects TRBV4-1 to TRBJ2-7, with 9 nucleotides matching TRBD1. The germline CDR1 and CDR2 sequences are MGHRA and YSYEKL. This CDR3 contains 14 residues. V dropped 3 bases and J dropped 3; count of bases not matched to a gene: 3. The CDR3: CASSHRDRDYEQYF. CDR3 coding DNA: TGCGCCAGCAGCCACCGGGACAGGGACTACGAGCAGTACTTC.

The chain joins TRBV4-2 to TRBJ2-1; possibly TRBD2 for D (6 bases). Germline CDR1 is LGHNA and CDR2 is YNFKEQ. CDR3 length equals 13 residues. With 4 bases removed from V and 8 bases from J, the gap between germline ends came to 12 bases. The CDR3 sequence is CASSPLEGHEQFF. CDR3 in DNA: TGTGCCAGCAGCCCGTTGGAGGGCCATGAGCAGTTCTTC.

V and J are TRBV19 and TRBJ2-1; the D gene is possibly TRBD2 (7 bases). Germline V CDR1 and CDR2: LNHDA, SQIVND (reference sequence). This CDR3 has 15 amino acids. Trimming pared 7 bases from V and 4 bases from J, leaving 17 bases between. CDR3 bases: TGTGCCAGTACCCGGGGGGCGGGGGTATACAATGAGCAGTTCTTC. Protein sequence: CASTRGAGVYNEQFF. The full variable domain, with the rest looked up from reference TRBV19 and TRBJ2-1, is DGGITQSPKYLFRKEGQNVTLSCEQNLNHDAMYWYRQDPGQGLRLIYYSQIVNDFQKGDIAEGYSVSREKKESFPLTVTSAQKNPTAFYLCASTRGAGVYNEQFFGPGTRLTVL.

The chain has TRBV30 and TRBJ1-5; weak D call: TRBD1 (6 bases). V lost 2 bases, J lost 3 bases, and 17 bases lay in between. The CDR3 is made up of 16 amino acids. Germline assignment: CDR1 GTSNPN and CDR2 SVGIG (reference sequence). The CDR3 protein is CAWSPKQGALNQPQHF. Here the CDR3 DNA reads TGTGCCTGGAGTCCCAAACAGGGAGCGCTCAATCAGCCCCAGCATTTT.

The chain uses TRBV7-9 and TRBJ2-3; weak D call: TRBD1 (7 bases). The CDR3 totals 16 residues. Germline values: CDR1 SEHNR, CDR2 FQNEAQ (reference sequence). The V end was cut by 1 base, the J end by 2 bases, with 13 bases between. The CDR3, as DNA: TGTGCCAGCAGCTTAGGGCGGGGACAGTACACAGATACGCAGTATTTT. Translating it yields CASSLGRGQYTDTQYF.

The V gene is TRBV6-5, the J gene TRBJ2-1, with D maybe TRBD2 (6 bases). V lost 0 bases and J lost 4, with 10 bases in between. Germline V gene lookup returns CDR1 MNHEY and CDR2 SVGAGI. The CDR3 is 15 residues long. For the CDR3, the DNA is TGTGCCAGCAGTTACTCTTCTAGCGCGTACAATGAGCAGTTCTTC. Amino acid sequence: CASSYSSSAYNEQFF.